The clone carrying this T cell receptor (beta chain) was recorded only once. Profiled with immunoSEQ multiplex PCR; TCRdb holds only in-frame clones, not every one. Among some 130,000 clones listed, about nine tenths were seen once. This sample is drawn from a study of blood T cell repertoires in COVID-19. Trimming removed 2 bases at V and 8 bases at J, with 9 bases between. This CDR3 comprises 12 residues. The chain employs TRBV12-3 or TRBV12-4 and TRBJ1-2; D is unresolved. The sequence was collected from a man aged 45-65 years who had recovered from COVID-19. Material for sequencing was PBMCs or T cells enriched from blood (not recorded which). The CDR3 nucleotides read TGTGCCAGCAGTTTACCGGCGCGGGGCTACACCTTC. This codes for CASSLPARGYTF.